This T cell receptor beta chain is from a study of post-analysis software for immune sequencing data. The CDR3 is 14 residues long. Trimming removed 0 bases from V and 5 bases from J, with 11 bases in between. Germline V gene sequence: CDR1 SGHRS, CDR2 YFSETQ. TCR beta libraries were prepared from cDNA with unique molecular identifiers. TCRdb analysed the PCR reads with MiXCR anew, one entry per CDR3 protein. The sample contains around 400,000 distinct CDR3 sequences, approximately 38% of which appear only once. This clonotype showed up just a few times. The antigen remains undetermined. Findings and limits, study-wide: Multiple sclerosis patients showed significantly lower normalized Chao1 diversity than controls did. TRBV segments more frequent in patients than in controls numbered about 5 and included TRBV5-6, TRBV5-1 and TRBV20-1.

The sequence was collected from a girl aged 10 to 17 with multiple sclerosis. The sample was blood. The chain carries TRBV5-1 and TRBJ1-1; no firm D call. The CDR3 region is CASSLAVGMTEAFF. The CDR3 coding sequence is TGCGCCAGCAGCTTGGCGGTGGGTATGACTGAAGCTTTCTTT.